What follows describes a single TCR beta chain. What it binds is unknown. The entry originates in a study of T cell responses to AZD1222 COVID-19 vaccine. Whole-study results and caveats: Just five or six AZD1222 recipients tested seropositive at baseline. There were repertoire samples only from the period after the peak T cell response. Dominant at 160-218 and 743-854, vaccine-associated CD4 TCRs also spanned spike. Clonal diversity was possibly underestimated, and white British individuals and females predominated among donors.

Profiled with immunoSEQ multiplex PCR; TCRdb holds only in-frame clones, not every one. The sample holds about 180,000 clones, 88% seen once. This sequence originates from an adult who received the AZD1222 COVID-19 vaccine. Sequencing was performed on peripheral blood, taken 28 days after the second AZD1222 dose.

CDR3 sequence reads: CASSLGHSYSTNEKLFF. In nucleotides, the CDR3 is TGTGCCAGCAGCTTAGGGCACAGCTATTCAACTAATGAAAAACTGTTTTTT. V gene TRBV7-6 combines with J gene TRBJ1-4; D not certain. The CDR3 covers 17 residues. The germline V and J ends were trimmed by 1 base and 0 bases, with 12 bases remaining between them. The germline V gene encodes CDR1 SGHVS and CDR2 FNYEAQ.